This passage covers 8 T cell receptor beta chains from one sample sequenced in a study of blood T cell repertoires in COVID-19. The assay was immunoSEQ multiplex PCR, and TCRdb's table has in-frame clones only and misses some. The profile shows about 240,000 clones, about 90% of them singletons. The sequencing sample was made of PBMCs or T cells enriched from blood (not recorded which). All receptors derive from a woman aged 40 to 50 with acute COVID-19.

The gene calls are TRBV7-2 and TRBJ1-1, with TRBD1 matching 9 bases. Unmatched junction bases numbered 4, after V lost 1 base and J lost 4 bases. The CDR3 spans 15 residues. Germline V CDR1 and CDR2: SGHTA, FQGNSA. CDR3: CASSLEDRGGTEAFF. The CDR3 bases are TGTGCCAGCAGCTTAGAGGACAGGGGAGGCACTGAAGCTTTCTTT.

The gene calls are TRBV7-9 and TRBJ2-1; 11 bases are a match to TRBD2. The junction had 4 bases not matched to a gene; V was cut back by 4 bases and J by 5 bases. CDR1 is SEHNR, CDR2 FQNEAQ, per germline (reference sequence). The CDR3 extends over 15 amino acids. The CDR3 sequence is CASSSLAGGDNEQFF. CDR3 bases: TGTGCCAGCAGCTCTCTAGCGGGAGGTGACAATGAGCAGTTCTTC.

The chain links TRBV11-2 to TRBJ2-7; D remains ambiguous. The V end was cut by 8 bases, the J end by 6 bases, with 20 bases between. Germline V gene sequence: CDR1 SGHAT, CDR2 FQNNGV. The CDR3 has 14 residues. This CDR3 reads CASRRGPESFEQYF. The CDR3 region has the DNA TGTGCCAGCCGCCGAGGCCCAGAGTCGTTCGAGCAGTACTTC.

This clone was counted at least ten times. The chain combines TRBV25-1 with TRBJ1-2; D not certain. The V gene lost 4 bases and the J gene lost 4 bases, with 13 bases spanning the gap. Looked up from germline, CDR1 is MGHDK and CDR2 is SYGVNS. The CDR3 is 14 residues long. Written as DNA, the CDR3 is TGTGCCAGCAGTGGAGGGCACTCGCGCTATGGCTACACCTTC. Translation gives CASSGGHSRYGYTF.

The chain combines TRBV18 with TRBJ2-7, with TRBD2 matching 12 bases. The germline V gene has CDR1 KGHSH and CDR2 LQKENI. The V segment lost 3 bases and the J segment 1 base; nucleotides outside the gene matches: 4. The CDR3 has 16 amino acids. The CDR3 DNA sequence: TGTGCCAGCTCACCTATGGGACTAGCGGGTTCCTACGAGCAGTACTTC. This sequence encodes CASSPMGLAGSYEQYF.

The genes are TRBV27 and TRBJ2-7; 10 positions match TRBD1. There are 15 residues in the CDR3. With 4 bases clipped from V and 0 bases from J, the junction kept 3 bases outside the gene matches. CDR1 is MNHEY, CDR2 SMNVEV, per germline (reference sequence). In DNA, the CDR3 is TGTGCCAGCAGTTCACGACAGGGGGCCTCCTACGAGCAGTACTTC. Amino acids: CASSSRQGASYEQYF.

This clone has a single count. This chain joins TRBV2 and TRBJ2-3, with D possibly matching TRBD1 (6 bases). Germline CDR1 SNHLY, CDR2 FYNNEI. The CDR3 contains 15 residues. V lost 6 bases to trimming and J lost 8 bases, with 21 bases between them. The CDR3 spells CASRDRDTDEGTQYF. CDR3 sequence (DNA): TGTGCCAGCAGGGACCGGGACACGGACGAAGGTACGCAGTATTTT. The complete variable domain, with remaining parts taken from reference TRBV2 and TRBJ2-3, reads EPEVTQTPSHQVTQMGQEVILRCVPISNHLYFYWYRQILGQKVEFLVSFYNNEISEKSEIFDDQFSVERPDGSNFTLKIRSTKLEDSAMYFCASRDRDTDEGTQYFGPGTRLTVL.

The chain employs TRBV4-1 and TRBJ1-4; a weak D match, TRBD1 (6 bases). The CDR3 length is 15 residues. V was shortened by 0 bases and J by 4 bases, with 9 bases between the two germline ends. Per germline, CDR1 MGHRA and CDR2 YSYEKL. CDR3 DNA sequence: TGCGCCAGCAGCCAAGATACAGGGAATAATGAAAAACTGTTTTTT. Protein: CASSQDTGNNEKLFF.